These 19 T cell receptor beta chains share one sample of origin, sequenced in a study of blood T cell repertoires in COVID-19. The data were produced by immunoSEQ multiplex PCR, yet TCRdb's version contains in-frame clones alone and is incomplete. The repertoire holds roughly 280,000 clones, about nine tenths seen once, with less than 3% in the top ten. The sample comprised PBMCs or T cells enriched from blood (not recorded which). The receptor source for this set is a woman aged 50 to 60 who had recovered from COVID-19.

This clone was detected a few times. V gene TRBV28 combines with J gene TRBJ2-6, with a weak D call TRBD2 (7 bases). Germline V gene lookup returns CDR1 MDHEN and CDR2 SYDVKM. The CDR3 length is 18 residues. V gave up 4 bases and J gave up 0 bases, with 16 bases separating them. CDR3 in DNA: TGTGCCAGCAGTTCTGGGGGCGGGGGACTCTCTGGGGCCAACGTCCTGACTTTC. It translates to CASSSGGGGLSGANVLTF.

The chain joins TRBV15 to TRBJ1-4; unclear D gene. Trimming cost V 0 bases and J 6 bases, with 8 bases left between them. Germline loops: CDR1 LNHNV, CDR2 YYDKDF (reference sequence). This CDR3 region has 14 residues. The CDR3 spells CATSREQLDEKLFF. The CDR3 DNA follows: TGTGCCACCAGCAGAGAGCAGCTAGATGAAAAACTGTTTTTT.

This chain joins TRBV6-2 or TRBV6-3 and TRBJ1-1; 9 bases are shared with TRBD1. The germline gives CDR1 MNHEY, CDR2 SVGEGT. V gave up 2 bases and J gave up 5 bases; unmatched junction bases: 3. The length of the CDR3 is 14 residues. The CDR3 loop is CASSYGQGLTEAFF. The CDR3 DNA is TGTGCCAGCAGTTACGGACAGGGGTTAACTGAAGCTTTCTTT.

J is TRBJ2-3 and V is TRBV7-3; 8 positions agree with TRBD2. Germline loops: CDR1 SGHTA, CDR2 FQGTGA. The CDR3 runs to 16 residues. With 5 bases clipped from V and 4 bases from J, the junction kept 11 bases outside the gene matches. CDR3 nucleotides: TGTGCCAGCAGCCCCAAAGCGGGAGTGGGGTCAGATACGCAGTATTTT. Translated: CASSPKAGVGSDTQYF.

V is TRBV5-4 and J is TRBJ2-7, with 8 bases fitting TRBD2. CDR1 is SGHNT and CDR2 is YYREEE in the germline V gene (reference sequence). This CDR3 is 15 amino acids long. Unmatched junction bases numbered 4, after V lost 2 bases and J lost 0 bases. The CDR3, as DNA: TGTGCCAGCAGCTTCGCCAGCGGGAGCTCCTACGAGCAGTACTTC. It is translated as CASSFASGSSYEQYF.

The chain links TRBV7-2 to TRBJ2-3, with 10 nucleotides matching TRBD2. The CDR3 is 19 residues long. CDR1 and CDR2 from the germline V gene are SGHTA and FQGNSA. Trimming cost V 1 base and J 2 bases; bases outside gene matches: 12. The CDR3 protein is CASSLDPRTSGIITDTQYF. In nucleotides, the CDR3 is TGTGCCAGCAGCTTAGATCCCCGGACTAGCGGCATTATCACAGATACGCAGTATTTT. Full variable domain (rest looked up from reference TRBV7-2 and TRBJ2-3): GAGVSQSPSNKVTEKGKDVELRCDPISGHTALYWYRQSLGQGLEFLIYFQGNSAPDKSGLPSDRFSAERTGGSVSTLTIQRTQQEDSAVYLCASSLDPRTSGIITDTQYFGPGTRLTVL.

The genes are TRBV11-2 and TRBJ1-4, with TRBD1 as a possible D gene (5 bases). Germline CDR1 SGHAT, CDR2 FQNNGV. V was cut by 4 bases and J by 8 bases, with 17 bases left in between. The CDR3 length is 15 residues. The CDR3 DNA follows: TGTGCCAGCAGCTCAGATGGCAGGGCTGGAGAAAAACTGTTTTTT. Translation gives CASSSDGRAGEKLFF.

The chain recombines TRBV5-1 with TRBJ2-1; D may be TRBD1 (5 bases). Trimming took 0 bases from V and 0 from J, leaving 7 bases between them. This CDR3 has 15 amino acids. Germline CDR1 reads SGHRS; CDR2 reads YFSETQ. The CDR3 sequence: CASSLAQGSYNEQFF. The CDR3 DNA is TGCGCCAGCAGCTTGGCTCAGGGCTCCTACAATGAGCAGTTCTTC.

The chain uses TRBV28 and TRBJ2-3; D is perhaps TRBD2 (6 bases). Per germline, CDR1 MDHEN and CDR2 SYDVKM. The CDR3 sequence is 14 residues long. V gave up 2 bases and J gave up 4 bases, with 10 bases separating them. CDR3 protein: CASSLAGSPDTQYF. The CDR3 DNA follows: TGTGCCAGCAGTTTAGCCGGGAGCCCAGATACGCAGTATTTT.

The rearrangement joins TRBV28 to TRBJ1-2; TRBD1 agrees at 7 bases. This CDR3 comprises 14 residues. Germline CDR1 MDHEN, CDR2 SYDVKM. The V segment lost 6 bases and the J segment 0 bases; nucleotides outside the gene matches: 4. The CDR3: CASSLGTANYGYTF. The CDR3 DNA is TGTGCCAGCAGCTTGGGGACAGCTAACTATGGCTACACCTTC.

The CDR3 nucleotides read TGTGCCAGCAGTTTAGGCTCAGGGCAATCGCACTATGGCTACACCTTC. It translates to CASSLGSGQSHYGYTF. V gene TRBV27 combines with J gene TRBJ1-2; TRBD1 is a possible D gene (5 bases). This CDR3 region has 16 residues. The germline V and J ends were trimmed by 2 bases and 3 bases, with 16 bases remaining between them. The germline CDR1 and CDR2 sequences are MNHEY and SMNVEV (reference sequence).

J is TRBJ1-1 and V is TRBV24-1; D possibly corresponds to TRBD1 (5 bases). Germline V CDR1 and CDR2: KGHDR, SFDVKD. Trimming left V 3 bases short and J 7 bases short, with 8 bases between. The CDR3 extends over 12 amino acids. The CDR3 DNA reads TGTGCCACCAGTGATCCGCAGGGTGAAGCTTTCTTT. It yields the protein CATSDPQGEAFF.

This chain uses TRBV24-1 with TRBJ2-5; TRBD2 is a possible D gene (6 bases). This CDR3 has 17 amino acids. V was shortened by 3 bases and J by 0 bases, with 16 bases between the two germline ends. The germline gives CDR1 KGHDR, CDR2 SFDVKD. The DNA for the CDR3 is TGTGCCACCAGTGATCCTCCCCGACTAGGGTACCAAGAGACCCAGTACTTC. This encodes CATSDPPRLGYQETQYF.

DNA of the CDR3: TGTGCCAGCAATGCAGGGGTCGTAGTAGGCGAGCAGTACTTC. Encoded protein: CASNAGVVVGEQYF. This rearrangement joins TRBV6-5 to TRBJ2-7, with D perhaps TRBD1 (6 bases). Germline lookup yields CDR1 MNHEY and CDR2 SVGAGI. The CDR3 is 14 amino acids. The ends were cut back, 7 bases at V and 6 bases at J, with 19 bases in the middle.

The chain couples TRBV7-2 to TRBJ2-7; D is possibly TRBD2 (5 bases). V was trimmed by 5 bases and J by 4 bases, leaving 18 bases between them. From germline, CDR1 is SGHTA and CDR2 FQGNSA. CDR3 size: 15 residues. CDR3 region: CASSGAPGLSYEQYF. The CDR3 DNA reads TGTGCCAGCAGCGGCGCCCCGGGGTTGTCGTACGAGCAGTACTTC.

The rearrangement links TRBV18 to TRBJ2-1; D is unresolved. Per the germline V gene, CDR1 is KGHSH and CDR2 is LQKENI. V lost 3 bases to trimming and J lost 8 bases, with 11 bases between them. The CDR3 contains 13 residues. For the CDR3, the DNA is TGTGCCAGCTCACCGTTCGACGGGTATGAGCAGTTCTTC. This gives the protein CASSPFDGYEQFF.

The rearrangement joins TRBV19 to TRBJ2-7; maybe TRBD2 (5 bases). This CDR3 region has 13 residues. Germline CDR1 and CDR2: LNHDA and SQIVND (reference sequence). The germline V and J ends were trimmed by 5 bases and 3 bases, with 11 bases remaining between them. The CDR3 DNA sequence: TGTGCCAGTAGTGTTTCCAGCGGCTACGAGCAGTACTTC. Amino acid sequence: CASSVSSGYEQYF.

This clone appeared a few times. The chain has TRBV2 and TRBJ1-6; D may be TRBD1 (5 bases). CDR3 length: 14 residues. Trimming left V 8 bases short and J 9 bases short, with 17 bases between. CDR1 is SNHLY and CDR2 is FYNNEI in the germline V gene. CDR3 nucleotides: TGTGCCAGCCTCCCTCAAGGGGTTACTTCACCCCTCCACTTT. Its protein product is CASLPQGVTSPLHF.

The V and J genes are TRBV4-2 and TRBJ1-1; 8 bases line up with TRBD1. Germline trimming cut 1 base from V and 1 base from J; bases unmatched to any gene: 5. This CDR3 is 16 amino acids long. The germline CDR1 and CDR2 sequences are LGHNA and YNFKEQ. The CDR3 coding sequence is TGTGCCAGCAGCCAAGCCGGGGGACAGGCGAACACTGAAGCTTTCTTT. It specifies CASSQAGGQANTEAFF.